This TCR beta chain is drawn from a study of cytomegalovirus exposure and HLA in healthy donors. Broader study findings: The study had only CMV serostatus as immune exposure information. Presence/absence analyses treated sequencing depth as roughly uniform across donors.

Germline-derived CDR1 and CDR2 are SGHDT and YYEEEE. V lost 4 bases to trimming and J lost 4 bases, with 12 bases between them. The CDR3 is 14 amino acids. PCR used 60 Vbeta primers and 13 Jbeta primers. Method: immunoSEQ multiplex PCR; TCRdb's copy keeps in-frame clones and lacks some. The sample holds about 150,000 clones, roughly 80% seen once. Worth noting for this clone: Antigen specificity is unknown.

V usage is TRBV5-6 and J usage is TRBJ1-5, with a possible D match to TRBD1 (6 bases). Sequenced input: PBMCs. This TCR was sampled from a man aged 35 to 55 in good health and CMV-seropositive. CDR3 coding DNA: TGTGCCAGCAGCGTCGGAACAGGGAATCAGCCCCAGCATTTT. This translates into CASSVGTGNQPQHF.